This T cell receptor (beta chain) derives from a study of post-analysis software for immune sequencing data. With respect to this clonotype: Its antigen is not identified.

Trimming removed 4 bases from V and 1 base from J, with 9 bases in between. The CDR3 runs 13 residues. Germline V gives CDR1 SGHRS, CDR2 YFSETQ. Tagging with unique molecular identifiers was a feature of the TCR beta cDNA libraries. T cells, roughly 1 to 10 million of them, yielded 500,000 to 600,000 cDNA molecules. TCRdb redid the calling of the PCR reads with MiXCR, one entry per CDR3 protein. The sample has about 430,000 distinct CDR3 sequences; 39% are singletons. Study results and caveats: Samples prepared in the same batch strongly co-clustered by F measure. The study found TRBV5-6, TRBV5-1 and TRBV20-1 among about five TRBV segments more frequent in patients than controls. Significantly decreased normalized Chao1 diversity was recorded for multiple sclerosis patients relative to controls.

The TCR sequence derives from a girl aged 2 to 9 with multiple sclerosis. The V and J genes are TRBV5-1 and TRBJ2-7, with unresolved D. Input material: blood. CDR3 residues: CASSIDTSYEQYF. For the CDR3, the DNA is TGCGCCAGCAGCATTGACACATCCTACGAGCAGTACTTC.